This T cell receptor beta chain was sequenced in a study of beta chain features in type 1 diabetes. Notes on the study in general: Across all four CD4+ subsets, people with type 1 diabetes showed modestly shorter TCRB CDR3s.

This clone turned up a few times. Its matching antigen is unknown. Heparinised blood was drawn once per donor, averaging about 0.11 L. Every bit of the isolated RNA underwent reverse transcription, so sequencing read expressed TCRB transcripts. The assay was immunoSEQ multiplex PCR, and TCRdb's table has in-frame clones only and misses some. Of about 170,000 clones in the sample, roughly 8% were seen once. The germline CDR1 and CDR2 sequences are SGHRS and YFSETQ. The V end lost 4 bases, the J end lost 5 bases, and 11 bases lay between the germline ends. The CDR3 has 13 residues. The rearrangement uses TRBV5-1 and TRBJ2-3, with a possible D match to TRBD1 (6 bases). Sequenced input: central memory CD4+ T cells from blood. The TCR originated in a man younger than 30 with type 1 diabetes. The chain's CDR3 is CASSPIQGDTQYF. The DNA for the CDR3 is TGCGCCAGCAGCCCGATACAGGGAGATACGCAGTATTTT.